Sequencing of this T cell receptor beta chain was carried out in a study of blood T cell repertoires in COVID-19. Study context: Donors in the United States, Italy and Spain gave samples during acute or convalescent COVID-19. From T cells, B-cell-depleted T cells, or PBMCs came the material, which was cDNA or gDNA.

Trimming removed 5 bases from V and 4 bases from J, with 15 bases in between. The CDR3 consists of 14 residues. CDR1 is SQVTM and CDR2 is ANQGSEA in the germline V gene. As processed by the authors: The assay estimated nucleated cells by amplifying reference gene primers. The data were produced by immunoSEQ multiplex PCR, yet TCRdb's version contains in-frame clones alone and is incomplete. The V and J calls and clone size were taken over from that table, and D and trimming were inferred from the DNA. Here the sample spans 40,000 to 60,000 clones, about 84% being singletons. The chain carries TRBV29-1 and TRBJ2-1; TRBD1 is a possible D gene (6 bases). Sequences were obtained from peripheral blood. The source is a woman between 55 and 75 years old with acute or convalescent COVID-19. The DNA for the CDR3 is TGCAGCGTTCCACAGGGACCCTTTTACAATGAGCAGTTCTTC. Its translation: CSVPQGPFYNEQFF.